This T cell receptor beta chain was retrieved from a study of CD8 T cells in Susac syndrome. After extraction with the RNeasy kit, roughly 0.45 to 1 ug of the RNA was reverse transcribed using random hexamers. The immunoSEQ assay covered 54 Vbeta and 13 Jbeta segments for CDR3. TCRdb redid the calling of the immunoSEQ multiplex PCR reads with MiXCR, one entry per CDR3 protein. The sample consists of about 400,000 distinct CDR3 sequences, 85% to 90% of them appearing once. Sequencing targeted TCR beta in T cells from blood (CD8+ and CD4+). TEMRA cells were FACS-enriched, and CD8+ and CD4+ T cells were isolated negatively. The material sequenced was CD8+ T cells from PBMCs. The receptor was derived from a human donor with multiple sclerosis.

CDR3 in amino acids: CAWSMRQGMGNTEAFF. The CDR3 DNA sequence: TGTGCCTGGAGTATGCGGCAGGGGATGGGGAACACTGAAGCTTTCTTT. This chain uses TRBV30 with TRBJ1-1; D is possibly TRBD1 (6 bases). V shed 2 bases and J shed 1 base, with 17 bases lying between them. Germline CDR1 is GTSNPN and CDR2 is SVGIG (reference sequence). This CDR3 has 16 amino acids. The entire variable domain, with the rest obtained from reference TRBV30 and TRBJ1-1, is as follows: SQTIHQWPATLVQPVGSPLSLECTVEGTSNPNLYWYRQAAGRGLQLLFYSVGIGQISSEVPQNLSASRPQDRQFILSSKKLLLSDSGFYLCAWSMRQGMGNTEAFFGQGTRLTVV.